The sequence of this T cell receptor (beta chain) was determined in a study of T cell repertoires in cytomegalovirus infection (dated by TCRdb to the late 2010s). Study-wide context: The peptide stimulations were aimed at well-studied HLA-B-restricted epitopes as well as recently identified HLA-C-restricted CMV epitopes, whose presentation resists viral immunomodulation. The HLA type of each donor mattered for the analysis, because public TCR beta signatures pointed to carriage of CMV infection along with the matching HLA type. Study-level results and caveats: Cumulative frequency of public TCR beta family members discriminated carriers of CMV infection plus the relevant HLA type in this cohort and an independent roughly 350-donor cohort. In the ex vivo response, HLA-C-restricted CMV-specific TCR beta clonotypes were dominant, and in two of eight donors the single most frequent clonotype came from this HLA-C-restricted group.

The V and J ends are trimmed by 3 bases and 2 bases, leaving 8 bases between them. The germline V gene yields MDHEN for CDR1 and SYDVKM for CDR2. Reading from cysteine to phenylalanine, the CDR3 counts 14 amino acids. Here the CDR3 DNA is all that survives: 42 bases in frame from base 1. This clonotype was counted only a few times. Its antigen specificity is not known. No per-base quality is available; no much larger clone lies one base away. According to the study, the label for this sample's treatment or condition signals: in vitro stimulation with specific CMV peptide epitopes to enrich CMV-specific T cells. The data were produced on an Illumina HiSeq 1500. TCRdb trimmed the raw reads at Q25, called clones with MiXCR and kept productive beta chains. Duplicate CDR3 protein sequences are folded into a single record with the most common DNA and genes. The sample has 750,000 to 900,000 distinct CDR3 sequences on record, roughly 28% of them singletons. The ten biggest clones cover less than 15% of the sample.

Here the chain combines TRBV28 and TRBJ1-3, with the D gene call left open. This receptor was obtained from a human donor in good health (CMV status not recorded). Some clones in this sample may be carry-over from other donors' samples. Source: cultured CD8+ T cells from PBMCs, taken from culture after CMV antigen stimulation. CDR3 region: CASSFEGTGNTIYF. DNA sequence: TGTGCCAGCAGTTTTGAAGGGACTGGAAACACCATATATTTT.